The rows below give T cell receptor beta chains drawn from one sample of a study of blood T cell repertoires in COVID-19. Repertoires were generated with immunoSEQ multiplex PCR, while TCRdb's copy carries only in-frame clones and drops some. The data show 180,000 or so clones, roughly 90% seen once. Sequencing used peripheral blood. These receptors all stem from a woman aged 45-60 years with acute or convalescent COVID-19. CDR3s include the opening cysteine and the closing phenylalanine or tryptophan. D genes are given only for firm matches. Size is omitted from some rows. Given values are once, few, many or a class for expanded clones.

d_gene,j_gene,v_gene,abundance,CDR3aa,CDR3nt
TRBD1,TRBJ1-1,TRBV19,few,CASRAIQGKYTEAFF,TGTGCCAGTAGAGCAATACAGGGGAAATACACTGAAGCTTTCTTT
TRBD1,TRBJ2-7,TRBV19,NA,CASSTNPGQAPYEQYF,TGTGCCAGTAGTACTAACCCGGGACAGGCGCCTTACGAGCAGTACTTC
NA,TRBJ1-2,TRBV3-1/TRBV3-2,NA,CASSQDLGLGGRYGYTF,TGTGCCAGCAGCCAAGATCTAGGATTAGGGGGACGCTATGGCTACACCTTC
NA,TRBJ2-5,TRBV5-4,NA,CASSPMTGQETQYF,TGTGCCAGCAGCCCGATGACAGGCCAAGAGACCCAGTACTTC
NA,TRBJ2-1,TRBV30,NA,CAWSSLAISYNEQFF,TGTGCCTGGAGCAGCCTAGCTATCTCCTACAATGAGCAGTTCTTC
TRBD1,TRBJ2-6,TRBV23-1,once,CASSLGDRGLSGANVLTF,TGCGCCAGCAGTCTCGGGGACAGGGGCCTCTCTGGGGCCAACGTCCTGACTTTC
NA,TRBJ1-2,TRBV28,NA,CASSRPTGDYGYTF,TGTGCCAGCAGTCGCCCGACAGGTGATTATGGCTACACCTTC
TRBD1,TRBJ2-5,TRBV11-2,NA,CASSQYPGQAIQETQYF,TGTGCCAGCAGCCAGTACCCGGGACAGGCGATACAAGAGACCCAGTACTTC
NA,TRBJ1-2,TRBV18,NA,CASSPGGSLYGYTF,TGTGCCAGCTCACCCGGCGGAAGCCTCTATGGCTACACCTTC
NA,TRBJ1-1,TRBV6-5,few,CASNSQGWDEAFF,TGTGCCAGCAACTCACAGGGATGGGATGAAGCTTTCTTT
TRBD1,TRBJ2-7,TRBV30,NA,CAGDRDPPYEQYF,TGTGCCGGAGACAGGGATCCTCCCTACGAGCAGTACTTC
NA,TRBJ2-3,TRBV15,NA,CATGSGWGPDTQYF,TGTGCCACCGGTTCGGGTTGGGGCCCAGATACGCAGTATTTT
NA,TRBJ1-1,TRBV25-1,NA,CASSGLAGTEAFF,TGTGCCAGCAGTGGACTCGCTGGCACTGAAGCTTTCTTT
NA,TRBJ1-2,TRBV5-1,NA,CASSLDTYYGYTF,TGCGCCAGCAGCTTGGACACCTACTATGGCTACACCTTC
NA,TRBJ2-2,TRBV29-1,few,CSVGRETGELFF,TGCAGCGTTGGAAGGGAGACCGGGGAGCTGTTTTTT
NA,TRBJ2-2,TRBV5-1,NA,CASSGTGTPNTGELFF,TGCGCCAGCAGCGGAACCGGGACACCGAACACCGGGGAGCTGTTTTTT
TRBD1,TRBJ2-5,TRBV4-3,NA,CASSQEGDSIETQYF,TGCGCCAGCAGCCAAGAGGGGGACAGCATCGAGACCCAGTACTTC
TRBD2,TRBJ2-3,TRBV5-1,NA,CASSLVLAGPTDTQYF,TGCGCCAGCAGCTTGGTACTAGCGGGCCCCACAGATACGCAGTATTTT
NA,TRBJ1-6,TRBV5-1,NA,CASSLERVSNSPLHF,TGCGCCAGCAGCTTGGAGCGGGTCTCGAATTCACCCCTCCACTTT
TRBD1,TRBJ2-2,TRBV9,NA,CASTSDRGTFSSGELFF,TGTGCCAGCACCTCGGACAGGGGTACTTTTTCATCCGGGGAGCTGTTTTTT
NA,TRBJ1-6,TRBV11-3,NA,CASSPEEGSPLHF,TGTGCCAGCAGCCCAGAGGAAGGATCACCCCTCCACTTT
TRBD1,TRBJ1-1,TRBV18,NA,CASSPQRLDRGLSEAFF,TGTGCCAGCTCACCACAAAGGTTGGACAGGGGGCTTTCTGAAGCTTTCTTT
NA,TRBJ2-2,TRBV5-1,NA,CASSLRLNTGELFF,TGCGCCAGCAGCCTGCGGTTGAACACCGGGGAGCTGTTTTTT
NA,TRBJ2-1,TRBV30,NA,CAWSSEGEQFF,TGTGCCTGGAGCTCAGAGGGTGAGCAGTTCTTC
NA,TRBJ2-2,TRBV6-5,NA,CASSYSRRGELFF,TGTGCCAGCAGTTACTCGAGGCGCGGGGAGCTGTTTTTT
NA,TRBJ2-7,TRBV5-1,NA,CASSPGEVYEQYF,TGCGCCAGCAGCCCGGGGGAAGTCTACGAGCAGTACTTC
NA,TRBJ2-1,TRBV24-1,NA,CATSDFRDSKNEQFF,TGTGCCACCAGTGATTTCCGGGACTCGAAAAATGAGCAGTTCTTC
NA,TRBJ1-2,TRBV9,NA,CASSVAGDGYTF,TGTGCCAGCAGCGTAGCAGGGGATGGCTACACCTTC
TRBD2,TRBJ2-1,TRBV27,few,CASSSSGRAVDEQFF,TGTGCCAGCAGTTCTAGCGGGAGGGCCGTGGATGAGCAGTTCTTC